Presented here are 12 T cell receptor beta chains from one specimen sequenced in a study of regulatory T cells in long-lasting Graves disease. Libraries of TCR beta came from iRepertoire HTBI primers plus Arm-PCR of CDR3 regions. TCRdb re-called the multiplex PCR reads with MiXCR, one entry per CDR3 protein. The sample gives approximately 350,000 distinct CDR3 sequences, around 17% of which show up once; just under 30% is in the top ten. Described time point: newly diagnosed GD, antithyroid drugs for less than 3 months. From RNA extracted from PBMCs, the TCR library was made. This same sample was also taken into another study, of T cells in Graves' hyperthyroidism and ophthalmopathy.

This sample comprised peripheral blood mononuclear cells (PBMCs), obtained at new diagnosis, from a patient treated with antithyroid drugs. The receptors come from a middle-aged man with Graves disease.

V usage is TRBV20-1 and J usage is TRBJ2-1; 8 bases map to TRBD1. With V trimmed by 5 bases and J by 3 bases, 6 bases remained unmatched. CDR3 length: 14 amino acids. CDR1 is DFQATT, CDR2 SNEGSKA, per germline (reference sequence). The CDR3 DNA is TGCAGTGCTCTACAGGGGGGATACTACAATGAGCAGTTCTTC. Amino acid sequence: CSALQGGYYNEQFF.

This clonotype occurred a few times. CDR3 amino acids: CASSFSGGVGTGELFF. CDR3 nucleotides: TGTGCCAGCAGCTTTAGCGGGGGGGTCGGCACCGGGGAGCTGTTTTTT. The gene calls are TRBV28 and TRBJ2-2; 11 bases align to TRBD2. The CDR3 contains 16 residues. The trim removed 6 bases at V and 4 bases at J, leaving 7 bases unmatched. Looked up from germline, CDR1 is MDHEN and CDR2 is SYDVKM.

The sample holds many counts of this clonotype. The chain uses TRBV2 and TRBJ1-2; a possible D gene is TRBD1 (5 bases). Trimming cost V 6 bases and J 2 bases, with 10 bases left between them. Germline lookup yields CDR1 SNHLY and CDR2 FYNNEI. The CDR3 loop spans 13 amino acids. CDR3 nucleotide sequence: TGTGCCAGCAGGGAGGACATGAACTATGGCTACACCTTC. This gives the protein CASREDMNYGYTF.

This clonotype was observed at least ten times. The CDR3 protein is CATSDFGGDAFF. CDR3 DNA sequence: TGTGCCACCAGTGATTTTGGGGGGGACGCTTTCTTT. J is TRBJ1-1 and V is TRBV24-1; TRBD1 is a possible D gene (5 bases). With 1 base removed from V and 11 bases from J, the gap between germline ends came to 10 bases. The germline gives CDR1 KGHDR, CDR2 SFDVKD. CDR3 length equals 12 residues.

This clonotype was observed at least ten times. V gene TRBV3-1 combines with J gene TRBJ2-1; D remains ambiguous. Trimming removed 1 base from V and 12 bases from J, with 7 bases in between. The CDR3 consists of 11 residues. Germline V CDR1 and CDR2: LGHDT, YNNKEL (reference sequence). CDR3 loop: CASSQVGLQFF. CDR3 DNA: TGTGCCAGCAGCCAAGTTGGGCTGCAGTTCTTC.

CDR3 in amino acids: CASGGTSNQPQHF. The DNA of the CDR3 is TGTGCCAGCGGGGGAACCAGCAATCAGCCCCAGCATTTT. V is TRBV19 and J is TRBJ1-5; D perhaps matches TRBD1 (5 bases). Germline V gene sequence: CDR1 LNHDA, CDR2 SQIVND (reference sequence). V lost 9 bases and J 1 base, leaving 10 bases between the germline ends. The CDR3 spans 13 residues.

This clonotype was recorded many times. The chain joins TRBV5-1 to TRBJ1-1, with D possibly matching TRBD1 (6 bases). Germline CDR1 is SGHRS and CDR2 is YFSETQ. V was cut by 0 bases and J by 5 bases, with 11 bases left in between. The CDR3 runs 14 residues. CDR3 loop: CASSLGGGQTEAFF. Written as DNA, the CDR3 is TGCGCCAGCAGCTTGGGAGGGGGGCAGACTGAAGCTTTCTTT.

This clonotype was observed at least ten times. J is TRBJ2-1 and V is TRBV6-7, with 7 bases identical to TRBD2. TRBV6-7 falls under the ORF class, with uncertain function. CDR3 size: 16 residues. Trimming at V came to 6 bases and at J to 2 bases, leaving 10 bases not matched to a gene. The CDR3 DNA is TGTGCCAGCAGCTATCTTGCGGGGGAAACCTACAATGAGCAGTTCTTC. Protein sequence: CASSYLAGETYNEQFF.

The sample holds many counts of this clonotype. The rearrangement links TRBV4-3 to TRBJ1-4, with a possible D match to TRBD1 (5 bases). Germline CDR1 is LGHNA and CDR2 is YSLEER. Trimming pared 5 bases from V and 8 bases from J, leaving 18 bases between. The CDR3 extends over 15 amino acids. CDR3 sequence (DNA): TGCGCCAGCAGCAAGGGCGGGGCGGCTAGCGAAAAACTGTTTTTT. It yields the protein CASSKGGAASEKLFF.

This clonotype was counted at least ten times. The chain recombines TRBV7-2 with TRBJ2-1, with TRBD2 identical over 11 bases. The J segment lost 4 bases and the V segment lost 5 bases, leaving 4 bases of the junction unmatched. This CDR3 comprises 15 residues. Germline CDR1 is SGHTA and CDR2 is FQGNSA. Here the CDR3 DNA reads TGTGCCAGCAGCCCTAGCGGGGGGCCTTACAATGAGCAGTTCTTC. Translating it yields CASSPSGGPYNEQFF.

This clonotype was counted at least ten times. J is TRBJ2-7 and V is TRBV20-1; TRBD2 agrees at 10 bases. The V gene's germline CDR1 is DFQATT and CDR2 SNEGSKA (reference sequence). V dropped 1 base and J dropped 4; count of bases not matched to a gene: 4. The CDR3 spans 14 residues. The CDR3 is CSARGGLARYEQYF. The CDR3 DNA follows: TGCAGTGCTAGAGGGGGACTAGCGAGGTACGAGCAGTACTTC.

This clonotype was seen at least ten times. V gene TRBV11-3 combines with J gene TRBJ2-5, with TRBD2 identical over 9 bases. Germline V lookup: CDR1 SGHNT, CDR2 YENEEA. CDR3 length: 16 amino acids. V lost 2 bases, J lost 5 bases, and 9 bases stayed unmatched. CDR3 in DNA: TGTGCCAGCAGCTTAACGCGGGGGGGCCTTGGGGAGACCCAGTACTTC. Translating gives CASSLTRGGLGETQYF.